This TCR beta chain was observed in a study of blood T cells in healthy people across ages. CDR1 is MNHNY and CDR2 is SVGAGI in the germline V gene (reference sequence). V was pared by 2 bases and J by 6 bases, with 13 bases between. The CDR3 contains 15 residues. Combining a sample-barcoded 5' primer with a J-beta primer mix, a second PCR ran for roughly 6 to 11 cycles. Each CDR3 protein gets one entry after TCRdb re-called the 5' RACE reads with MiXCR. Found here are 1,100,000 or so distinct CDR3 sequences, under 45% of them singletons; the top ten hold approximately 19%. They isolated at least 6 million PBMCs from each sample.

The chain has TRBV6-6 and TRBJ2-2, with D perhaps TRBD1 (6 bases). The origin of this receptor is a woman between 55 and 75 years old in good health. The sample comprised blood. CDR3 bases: TGTGCCAGCAGTTACAAGGGGGATGGGGCCGGGGAGCTGTTTTTT. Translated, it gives CASSYKGDGAGELFF.